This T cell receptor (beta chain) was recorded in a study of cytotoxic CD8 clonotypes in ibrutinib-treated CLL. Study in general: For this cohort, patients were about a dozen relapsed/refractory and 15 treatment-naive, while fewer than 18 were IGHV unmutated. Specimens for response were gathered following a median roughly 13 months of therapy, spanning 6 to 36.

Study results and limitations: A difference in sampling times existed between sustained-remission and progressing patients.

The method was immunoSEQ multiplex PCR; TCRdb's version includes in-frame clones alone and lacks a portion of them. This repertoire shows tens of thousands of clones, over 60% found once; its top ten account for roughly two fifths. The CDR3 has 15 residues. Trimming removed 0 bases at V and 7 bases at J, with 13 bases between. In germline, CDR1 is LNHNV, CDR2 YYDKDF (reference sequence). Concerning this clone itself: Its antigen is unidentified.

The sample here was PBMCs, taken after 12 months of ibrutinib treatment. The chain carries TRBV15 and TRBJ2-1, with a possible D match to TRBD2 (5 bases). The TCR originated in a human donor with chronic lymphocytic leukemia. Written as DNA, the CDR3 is TGTGCCACCAGCAGAGATTTAGCGACGGGGAATGAGCAGTTCTTC. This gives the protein CATSRDLATGNEQFF.